The rows below give T cell receptor beta chains drawn from one sample of a study of identical twins. TCRdb reprocessed the 5' RACE reads with MiXCR, giving one entry per CDR3 protein. Of approximately 620,000 distinct CDR3 sequences in the sample, around 8.6% were seen once. This sample also appeared in a second study, on yellow fever vaccine responses in identical twins.

Sequenced material: PBMCs. These receptors came from a woman younger than 30 in good health. Each CDR3 is given with its conserved first and last residue. The order of the fields is V gene, J gene, CDR3 protein.

TRBV6-2/TRBV6-3	TRBJ2-1	CASSYIGHEQFF
TRBV6-5	TRBJ2-1	CASSYSNSGGADEQFF
TRBV24-1	TRBJ2-2	CATRRGNTGELFF
TRBV20-1	TRBJ2-6	CCVGTTRPGANVLTF
TRBV20-1	TRBJ2-3	CSARLSDWAQYF
TRBV27	TRBJ2-3	CASSLTGLDTQYF
TRBV5-6	TRBJ2-5	CASSRVSGAEETQYF
TRBV9	TRBJ2-5	CASSGGPGGETQYF
TRBV7-2	TRBJ2-3	CASSSDPGTDTQYF
TRBV4-3	TRBJ2-1	CASSQVLGTNYNEQFF
TRBV28	TRBJ2-3	CASIVGGSTDTQYF
TRBV5-1	TRBJ1-2	CASRTQQGGYGYTF
TRBV3-1	TRBJ2-1	CASSQGREGYNEQFF
TRBV7-3	TRBJ1-6	CASSLHPGGTVNSPLHF
TRBV29-1	TRBJ2-7	CSAYALGEQYF
TRBV7-2	TRBJ1-2	CASSLEGARGYGYTF
TRBV29-1	TRBJ2-1	CSVEGLAGDNEQFF
TRBV20-1	TRBJ1-5	CSAWTGGQPQHF
TRBV4-2	TRBJ2-5	CASSPSERGSNQETQYF
TRBV27	TRBJ2-7	CASSPPGLIYEQYF
TRBV14	TRBJ1-2	CASSRKQVYGYTF
TRBV3-1	TRBJ1-3	CASSHPLLGTIYF
TRBV4-1	TRBJ2-3	CASSQGLPTQYF
TRBV5-1	TRBJ2-7	CASSPQHLGTALIYF
TRBV12-3/TRBV12-4	TRBJ2-3	CASNSDLTDTQYF
TRBV29-1	TRBJ2-1	CSVEGGELYNEQFF
TRBV7-9	TRBJ2-7	CASSHSGQGIYEQYF
TRBV3-1	TRBJ2-3	CASSLQRTSTDTQYF
TRBV20-1	TRBJ2-3	CSARPNTDTQYF
TRBV4-2	TRBJ1-6	CASSQVPTGGSYNSPLHF
TRBV30	TRBJ2-5	CAWSRQGMRETQYF
TRBV3-1	TRBJ1-2	CASSLPRGTGGFYGYTF
TRBV10-2	TRBJ2-7	CASSPGSSPYEQYF
TRBV5-1	TRBJ2-7	CASSEGSSSYEQYF
TRBV20-1	TRBJ1-6	CSARGSVQTNSPLHF
TRBV7-8	TRBJ2-1	CASSITDRGGYNEQFF
TRBV25-1	TRBJ2-1	CASSEWSGLVNEQFF
TRBV14	TRBJ2-5	CASSQDLGQLEETQYF
TRBV13	TRBJ2-1	CASRRRQGPYNEQFF
TRBV5-1	TRBJ2-7	CASSFSQALEQYF
TRBV4-3	TRBJ2-5	CTSSQVRGGAGETQYF
TRBV7-2	TRBJ2-7	CASSLLAGAAYEQYF
TRBV5-6	TRBJ2-5	CASSFRAGRLETQYF
TRBV2	TRBJ1-1	CASSPGSGLNTEAFF
TRBV7-2	TRBJ2-1	CASSPRVDLEQFF
TRBV19	TRBJ1-1	CASTGLGRVHNTEAFF
TRBV24-1	TRBJ2-1	CATSDPRQGPHNEQFF
TRBV20-1	TRBJ2-1	CTARGGAPEQFF
TRBV3-1	TRBJ2-7	CASSPLGGNEQYF
TRBV6-1	TRBJ2-7	CASSKRTGGSSYEQYF
TRBV12-3/TRBV12-4	TRBJ2-5	CASSGQPQETQYF
TRBV7-9	TRBJ1-6	CASSPGSWNSPLHF
TRBV5-1	TRBJ1-2	CASSLAADNYGYTF
TRBV28	TRBJ2-2	CASSLGQGLGELFF
TRBV7-2	TRBJ1-6	CASSLDRGGNSPLHF
TRBV12-5	TRBJ2-3	CASGHSGRAADTQYF
TRBV11-1	TRBJ2-3	CASSTRLAVGTDTQYF
TRBV7-3	TRBJ2-1	CASSLRSGATYNEQFF